A selection of T cell receptor beta chains follows, all from one sample in a study of blood T cell repertoires in COVID-19. Libraries were prepared by immunoSEQ multiplex PCR; TCRdb keeps only in-frame clonotypes and omits some of them. Among about 240,000 clones listed, around 85% were seen once. Input material: peripheral blood. These receptors came from a woman at least 80 years old with acute or convalescent COVID-19. The CDR3 runs from the conserved cysteine through the conserved F or W. The D gene is left open where the match is weak. Some rows mark clone size as missing; the rest say once, few, many or name a class of expanded clone.

TRBV7-3	TRBJ1-2	.	TRBD1	CASSDGLDRVTGYTF	TGTGCCAGCAGCGATGGTTTGGACAGGGTTACTGGCTACACCTTC
TRBV3-1/TRBV3-2	TRBJ2-3	.	.	CASSQAPDTQYF	TGTGCCAGCAGCCAAGCTCCAGATACGCAGTATTTT
TRBV2	TRBJ2-7	few	TRBD1	CASIYRGYEQYF	TGTGCCAGCATTTACAGGGGGTACGAGCAGTACTTC
TRBV19	TRBJ2-1	.	.	CASSQGVSYNEQFF	TGTGCCAGCAGTCAGGGTGTCTCCTACAATGAGCAGTTCTTC
TRBV19	TRBJ1-1	.	.	CASSIPDRNTEAFF	TGTGCCAGTAGTATCCCCGACAGAAACACTGAAGCTTTCTTT
TRBV7-9	TRBJ1-1	.	.	CASSKGTLTEAFF	TGTGCCAGCAGCAAGGGGACACTAACTGAAGCTTTCTTT
TRBV4-2	TRBJ1-1	few	TRBD1	CASSQRQGSEAFF	TGTGCCAGCAGCCAGCGACAGGGGTCTGAAGCTTTCTTT
TRBV5-6	TRBJ2-6	.	.	CASSLGGSGANVLTF	TGTGCCAGCAGCTTGGGAGGCTCTGGGGCCAACGTCCTGACTTTC
TRBV30	TRBJ1-5	.	TRBD1	CAWRKGQGLHQPQHF	TGTGCCTGGAGAAAGGGACAGGGGTTGCATCAGCCCCAGCATTTT
TRBV6-1	TRBJ2-3	.	.	CASSDWGQDTQYF	TGTGCCAGCAGTGATTGGGGGCAAGATACGCAGTATTTT
TRBV4-1	TRBJ1-1	.	TRBD1	CASSRGQGQEAFF	TGCGCCAGCAGCCGCGGACAGGGTCAAGAAGCTTTCTTT
TRBV3-1/TRBV3-2	TRBJ1-2	.	.	CASSQLEGFGYGYTF	TGTGCCAGCAGCCAACTTGAGGGTTTCGGCTATGGCTACACCTTC
TRBV6-5	TRBJ1-6	once	TRBD1	CASRPQGNSPLHF	TGTGCCAGCAGACCACAGGGGAATTCACCCCTCCACTTT
TRBV7-2	TRBJ1-6	few	TRBD1	CASSDRESSYNSPLHF	TGTGCCAGCAGCGACAGGGAGAGCTCCTATAATTCACCCCTCCACTTT
TRBV6-5	TRBJ2-7	many	TRBD2	CASGTSGSYEQYF	TGTGCCAGCGGAACTAGCGGCTCCTACGAGCAGTACTTC
TRBV4-1	TRBJ1-2	.	.	CASSQGLGYTF	TGCGCCAGCAGCCAAGGACTTGGCTACACCTTC
TRBV28	TRBJ2-4	.	.	CASREGVAKNIQYF	TGTGCCAGCAGGGAGGGTGTAGCCAAAAACATTCAGTACTTC
TRBV5-1	TRBJ2-2	.	.	CASSSRGPNTGELFF	TGCGCCAGCAGCTCGCGGGGGCCTAACACCGGGGAGCTGTTTTTT
TRBV6-5	TRBJ1-2	.	TRBD1	CASRLRQGGNTF	TGTGCCAGCAGGCTCCGACAGGGAGGCAACACCTTC
TRBV16	TRBJ1-1	.	.	CASSRDRIYAEAFF	TGTGCCAGCAGCCGCGACAGGATTTATGCTGAAGCTTTCTTT
TRBV5-1	TRBJ2-3	.	TRBD1	CASSLGQGLTDTQYF	TGCGCCAGCAGCTTGGGACAGGGCCTGACAGATACGCAGTATTTT
TRBV20-1	TRBJ1-6	.	.	CSASDPLASYNSPLHF	TGCAGTGCTAGTGACCCTTTGGCTTCCTATAATTCACCCCTCCACTTT
TRBV2	TRBJ1-4	.	TRBD1	CASKPGQGDEKLFF	TGTGCCAGCAAACCGGGACAGGGGGATGAAAAACTGTTTTTT
TRBV6-2/TRBV6-3	TRBJ1-1	.	.	CASSTVTGNTEAFF	TGTGCCAGCAGTACAGTGACAGGGAACACTGAAGCTTTCTTT
TRBV28	TRBJ2-7	.	.	CASSVPGLPMGEQYF	TGTGCCAGCAGTGTCCCGGGACTCCCGATGGGCGAGCAGTACTTC
TRBV3-1/TRBV3-2	TRBJ1-4	.	.	CASSQEGQGGEKLFF	TGTGCCAGCAGCCAAGAAGGCCAGGGCGGAGAAAAACTGTTTTTT